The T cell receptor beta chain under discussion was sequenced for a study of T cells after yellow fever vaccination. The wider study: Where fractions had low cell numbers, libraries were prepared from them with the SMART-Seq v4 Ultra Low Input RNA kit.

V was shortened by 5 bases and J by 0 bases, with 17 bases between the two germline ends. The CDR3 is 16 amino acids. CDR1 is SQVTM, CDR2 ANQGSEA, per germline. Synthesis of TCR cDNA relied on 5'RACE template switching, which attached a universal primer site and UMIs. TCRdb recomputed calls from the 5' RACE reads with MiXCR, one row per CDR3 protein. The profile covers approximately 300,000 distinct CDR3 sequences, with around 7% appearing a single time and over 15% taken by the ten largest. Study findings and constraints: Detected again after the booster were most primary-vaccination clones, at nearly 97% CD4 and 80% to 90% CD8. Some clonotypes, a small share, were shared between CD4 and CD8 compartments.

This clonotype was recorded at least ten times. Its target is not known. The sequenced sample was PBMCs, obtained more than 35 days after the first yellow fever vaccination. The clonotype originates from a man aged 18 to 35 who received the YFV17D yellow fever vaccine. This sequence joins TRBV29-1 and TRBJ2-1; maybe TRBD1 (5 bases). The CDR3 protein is CSVHLATATSYNEQFF. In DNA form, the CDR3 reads TGCAGCGTTCATCTTGCGACAGCTACCTCCTACAATGAGCAGTTCTTC.